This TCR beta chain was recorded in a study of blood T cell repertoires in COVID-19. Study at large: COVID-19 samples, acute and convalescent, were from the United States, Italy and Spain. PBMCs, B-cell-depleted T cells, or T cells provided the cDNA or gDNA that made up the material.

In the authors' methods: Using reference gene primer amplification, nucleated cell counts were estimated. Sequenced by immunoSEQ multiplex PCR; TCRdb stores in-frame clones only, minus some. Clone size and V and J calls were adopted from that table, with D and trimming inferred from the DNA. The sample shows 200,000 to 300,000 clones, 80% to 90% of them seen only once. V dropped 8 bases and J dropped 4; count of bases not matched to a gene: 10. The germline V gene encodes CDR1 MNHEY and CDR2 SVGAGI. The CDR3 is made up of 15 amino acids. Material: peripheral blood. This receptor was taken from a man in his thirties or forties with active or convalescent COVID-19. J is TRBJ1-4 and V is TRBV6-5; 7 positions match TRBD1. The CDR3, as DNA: TGTGCCAGCGGCGACACGGGACAGATTAATGAAAAACTGTTTTTT. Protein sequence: CASGDTGQINEKLFF.